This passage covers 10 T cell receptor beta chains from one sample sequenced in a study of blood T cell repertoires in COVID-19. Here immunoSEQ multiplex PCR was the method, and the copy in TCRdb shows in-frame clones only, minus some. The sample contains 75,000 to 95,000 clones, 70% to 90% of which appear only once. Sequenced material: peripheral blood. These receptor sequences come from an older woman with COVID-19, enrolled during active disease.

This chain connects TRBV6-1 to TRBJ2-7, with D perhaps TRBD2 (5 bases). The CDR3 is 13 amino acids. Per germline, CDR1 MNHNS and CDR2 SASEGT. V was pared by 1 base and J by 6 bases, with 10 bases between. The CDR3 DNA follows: TGTGCCAGCAGTGAAGACGAGGGTTCCGAGCAGTACTTC. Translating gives CASSEDEGSEQYF.

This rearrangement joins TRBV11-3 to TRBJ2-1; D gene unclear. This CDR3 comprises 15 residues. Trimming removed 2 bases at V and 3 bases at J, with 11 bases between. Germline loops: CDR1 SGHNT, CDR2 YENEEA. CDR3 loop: CASSLTASSYNEQFF. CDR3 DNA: TGTGCCAGCAGCTTAACAGCAAGTAGCTACAATGAGCAGTTCTTC.

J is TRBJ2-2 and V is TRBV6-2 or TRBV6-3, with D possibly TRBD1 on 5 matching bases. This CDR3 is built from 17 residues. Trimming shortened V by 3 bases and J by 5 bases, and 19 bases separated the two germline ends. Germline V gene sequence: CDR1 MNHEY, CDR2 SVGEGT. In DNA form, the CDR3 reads TGTGCCAGCAGTTATCCCACGGTAGGGGTAAGGACCGGGGAGCTGTTTTTT. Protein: CASSYPTVGVRTGELFF.

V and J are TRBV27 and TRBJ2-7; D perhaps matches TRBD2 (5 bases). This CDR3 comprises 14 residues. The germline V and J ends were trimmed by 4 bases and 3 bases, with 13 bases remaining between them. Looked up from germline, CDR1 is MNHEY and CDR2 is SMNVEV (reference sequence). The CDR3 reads CASSSGLSVYEQYF. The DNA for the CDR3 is TGTGCCAGCAGTTCCGGACTGAGCGTCTACGAGCAGTACTTC.

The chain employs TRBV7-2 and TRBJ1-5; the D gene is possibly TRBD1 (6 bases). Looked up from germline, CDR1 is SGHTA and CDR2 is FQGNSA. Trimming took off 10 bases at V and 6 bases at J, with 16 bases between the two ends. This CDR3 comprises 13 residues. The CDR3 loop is CATGGGRGQPQHF. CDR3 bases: TGTGCCACCGGGGGGGGGCGCGGTCAGCCCCAGCATTTT.

In DNA, the CDR3 is TGTGCCAGCAGTGTCCTGAGCACAGATACGCAGTATTTT. Residues: CASSVLSTDTQYF. The chain has TRBV2 and TRBJ2-3; D is unresolved. V was shortened by 4 bases and J by 0 bases, with 5 bases between the two germline ends. This CDR3 is built from 13 residues. Germline CDR1 is SNHLY and CDR2 is FYNNEI.

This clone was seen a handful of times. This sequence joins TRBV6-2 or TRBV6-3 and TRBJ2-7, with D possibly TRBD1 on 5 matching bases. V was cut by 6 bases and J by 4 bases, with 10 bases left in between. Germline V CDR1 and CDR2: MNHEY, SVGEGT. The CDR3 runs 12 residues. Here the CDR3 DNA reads TGTGCCAGCAGCTCAGGGTTGTACGAGCAGTACTTC. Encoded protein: CASSSGLYEQYF.

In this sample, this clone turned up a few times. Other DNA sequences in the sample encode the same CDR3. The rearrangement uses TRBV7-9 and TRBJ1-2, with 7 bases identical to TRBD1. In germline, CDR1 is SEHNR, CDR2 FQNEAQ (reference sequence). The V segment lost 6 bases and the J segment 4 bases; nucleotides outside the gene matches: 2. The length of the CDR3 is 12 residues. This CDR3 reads CASSRDSYGYTF. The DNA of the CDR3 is TGTGCCAGCAGTCGGGACAGCTATGGCTACACCTTC.

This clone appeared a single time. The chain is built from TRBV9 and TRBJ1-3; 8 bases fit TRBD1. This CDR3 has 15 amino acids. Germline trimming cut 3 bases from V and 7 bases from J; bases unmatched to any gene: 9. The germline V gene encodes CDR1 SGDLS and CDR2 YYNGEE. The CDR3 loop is CASSASTGAGNTIYF. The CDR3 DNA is TGTGCCAGCAGCGCCTCGACAGGGGCAGGGAACACCATATATTTT.

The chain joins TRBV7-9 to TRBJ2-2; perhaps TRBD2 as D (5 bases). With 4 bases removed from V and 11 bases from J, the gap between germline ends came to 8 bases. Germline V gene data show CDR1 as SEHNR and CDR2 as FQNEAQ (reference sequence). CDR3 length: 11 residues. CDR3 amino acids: CASSSSGELFF. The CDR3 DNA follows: TGTGCCAGCAGCTCCAGCGGTGAGCTGTTTTTT.